Listed below are T cell receptor beta chains from one sample, sequenced in a study of blood T cell repertoires in COVID-19. Sequencing was performed with immunoSEQ multiplex PCR; in TCRdb, only in-frame clones are kept and a portion is missing. The sample lists 120,000 or so clones; around 70% were seen once. The specimen sequenced was peripheral blood. Source of these receptors: a man aged 60 to 75 with acute or convalescent COVID-19. Each CDR3 is given with its conserved first and last residue. The D gene is left open where the match is weak. A clone size is listed for some rows: how often the clone was seen (once, few, many), or a class if it is expanded.

d_call clone_size j_call v_call cdr3_nt cdr3_aa
- once TRBJ1-2 TRBV5-1 TGCGCCAGCAGCTTAGGGGAGGGTTCTGCCGGCTACACCTTC CASSLGEGSAGYTF
- - TRBJ1-1 TRBV12-3/TRBV12-4 TGTGCCAGCAGCCAAACAGGGAACACTGAAGCTTTCTTT CASSQTGNTEAFF
TRBD1 - TRBJ1-2 TRBV12-3/TRBV12-4 TGTGCCAGCAGGCAGGGGGGAGGCGGCTACACCTTC CASRQGGGGYTF
- - TRBJ2-6 TRBV7-7 TGTGCCAGCAGCCCGGTGGCTGGGGCCAACGTCCTGACTTTC CASSPVAGANVLTF
TRBD1 - TRBJ1-2 TRBV24-1 TGTGCCACCAGCCAACCGGGACAGGGGGCTACGAATGGCTACACCTTC CATSQPGQGATNGYTF
TRBD1 - TRBJ1-1 TRBV19 TGTGCCAGTCAAACAGGGGGTTTGAACACTGAAGCTTTCTTT CASQTGGLNTEAFF
TRBD1 - TRBJ2-1 TRBV12-3/TRBV12-4 TGTGCCAGCAGCAGGTCGACAGGGGGTGAGCAGTTCTTC CASSRSTGGEQFF
- - TRBJ2-1 TRBV5-1 TGCGCCAGCAGCTCGATACAGGGAGACCCGGAATACAATGAGCAGTTCTTC CASSSIQGDPEYNEQFF
- - TRBJ1-4 TRBV14 TGTGCCAGCAGCCGAGCAGGGCGAACTAATGAAAAACTGTTTTTT CASSRAGRTNEKLFF
- - TRBJ1-1 TRBV21-1 TGTGCCAGCCCGCCTGACAGACTGAACACTGAAGCTTTCTTT CASPPDRLNTEAFF
TRBD1 once TRBJ1-2 TRBV19 TGTGCCAGTAGTCTCGTGTCAGGGGGAGTCGGCTACACCTTC CASSLVSGGVGYTF
- - TRBJ1-5 TRBV19 TGTGCCAGTAGCTACTCCGGGACAATTAATCAGCCCCAGCATTTT CASSYSGTINQPQHF
- - TRBJ2-1 TRBV29-1 TGCAGCGTGTTCTCCATCACCTACGGTGAGCAGTTCTTC CSVFSITYGEQFF
- - TRBJ2-3 TRBV29-1 TGCAGCGTTCGGCGGGGTAGCACAGATACGCAGTATTTT CSVRRGSTDTQYF
TRBD1 - TRBJ2-3 TRBV10-3 TGTGCCATCAGTGAGGGACAGGGGGCGACAGATACGCAGTATTTT CAISEGQGATDTQYF
TRBD1 - TRBJ1-2 TRBV7-9 TGTGCCAGCAGCCGGTTAGACAGGGCACATGGCTACACCTTC CASSRLDRAHGYTF
TRBD1 once TRBJ2-3 TRBV2 TGTGCCAGCCGCCGGACAGGGATTGCAGATACGCAGTATTTT CASRRTGIADTQYF
- - TRBJ2-7 TRBV11-3 TGTGCCAGCAGCTTTGCGGCGGCCTACGAGCAGTACTTC CASSFAAAYEQYF
TRBD1 - TRBJ2-6 TRBV2 TGTGCCAGCAGTCAACAGGGGTCTGGGGCCAACGTCCTGACTTTC CASSQQGSGANVLTF
TRBD2 - TRBJ2-7 TRBV3-1/TRBV3-2 TGTGCCAGCAGCCAAGAGTCCCTATCACGGGCGGGAGTAGTGTACGAGCAGTACTTC CASSQESLSRAGVVYEQYF
TRBD1 few TRBJ1-6 TRBV9 TGTGCCAGCAGCGTAATTGGGACAGGGATGAATTCACCCCTCCACTTT CASSVIGTGMNSPLHF
TRBD2 many TRBJ2-3 TRBV2 TGTGCCGGACTAGCCCTAGGATACACAGATACGCAGTATTTT CAGLALGYTDTQYF
TRBD1 - TRBJ1-2 TRBV3-1/TRBV3-2 TGTGCCAGCAGTCAGACAGGGCGGGGCTATGGCTACACCTTC CASSQTGRGYGYTF
- - TRBJ2-7 TRBV24-1 TGTGCCACCAGTGCAGGTCCCGAGCAGTACTTC CATSAGPEQYF